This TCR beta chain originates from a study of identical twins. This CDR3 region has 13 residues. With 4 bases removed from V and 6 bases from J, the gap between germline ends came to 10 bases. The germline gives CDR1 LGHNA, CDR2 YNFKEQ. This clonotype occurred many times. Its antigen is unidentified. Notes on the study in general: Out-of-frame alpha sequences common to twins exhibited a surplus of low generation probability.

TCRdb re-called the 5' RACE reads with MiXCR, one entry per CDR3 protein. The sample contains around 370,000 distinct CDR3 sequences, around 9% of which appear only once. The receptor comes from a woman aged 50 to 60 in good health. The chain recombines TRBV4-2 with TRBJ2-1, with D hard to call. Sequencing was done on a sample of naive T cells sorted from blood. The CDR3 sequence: CASSRSIGNEQFF. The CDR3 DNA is TGTGCCAGCAGCCGAAGCATCGGCAATGAGCAGTTCTTC.